The 9 T cell receptor beta chains reported below all come from one sample, sequenced in a study of T cell responses to AZD1222 COVID-19 vaccine. Assay: immunoSEQ multiplex PCR; the TCRdb copy retains only in-frame clones and omits some. Of some 110,000 clones listed, approximately 85% were seen once; the top ten hold roughly 3.9%. Source: peripheral blood, taken on day 0 of MenACWY control vaccination. The source is an adult in good health.

The rearrangement joins TRBV28 to TRBJ1-3, with D tentatively TRBD1 (5 bases). The CDR3 runs to 15 residues. The V end lost 6 bases, the J end lost 0 bases, and 12 bases lay between the germline ends. CDR1 and CDR2 from the germline V gene are MDHEN and SYDVKM. The DNA for the CDR3 is TGTGCCAGCAGCGTTACAGGCCTCTCTGGAAACACCATATATTTT. Residues: CASSVTGLSGNTIYF.

V and J are TRBV18 and TRBJ1-3; no clear D gene. From germline, CDR1 is KGHSH and CDR2 LQKENI. Trimming took 5 bases from V and 0 from J, leaving 14 bases between them. CDR3 length: 16 amino acids. CDR3 DNA: TGTGCCAGCTCATCGGGGTGGGAGAGCTCTGGAAACACCATATATTTT. Amino acid sequence: CASSSGWESSGNTIYF.

This clone showed up just a few times. This sequence joins TRBV5-1 and TRBJ1-1; the D is unclear. The V and J ends lost 2 bases and 0 bases respectively, with 8 bases between them. Looked up from germline, CDR1 is SGHRS and CDR2 is YFSETQ. The CDR3 sequence is 14 residues long. CDR3 in DNA: TGCGCCAGCAGCTTAGCCAGCATGAACACTGAAGCTTTCTTT. This translates into CASSLASMNTEAFF. The full variable domain, with the rest looked up from reference TRBV5-1 and TRBJ1-1, is KAGVTQTPRYLIKTRGQQVTLSCSPISGHRSVSWYQQTPGQGLQFLFEYFSETQRNKGNFPGRFSGRQFSNSRSEMNVSTLELGDSALYLCASSLASMNTEAFFGQGTRLTVV.

To note about this clone: Within the sample, other DNA sequences also encode this same CDR3. The chain recombines TRBV12-3 or TRBV12-4 with TRBJ2-1; D uncertain. The CDR3 spans 12 residues. V lost 6 bases to trimming and J lost 8 bases, with 11 bases between them. CDR3 in DNA: TGTGCCAGCAGCCCTGGGGTCCATGAGCAGTTCTTC. This sequence encodes CASSPGVHEQFF.

For the CDR3, the DNA is TGTGCCAGCAGCCCCCGGACAGGGGGCACAGATACGCAGTATTTT. Encoded protein: CASSPRTGGTDTQYF. The V call is TRBV25-1, the J call TRBJ2-3; 9 nucleotides line up with TRBD1. Germline values: CDR1 MGHDK, CDR2 SYGVNS. CDR3 length: 15 residues. V lost 6 bases, J lost 1 base, and 5 bases stayed unmatched.

V and J are TRBV25-1 and TRBJ1-5; a possible D gene is TRBD1 (5 bases). With 1 base removed from V and 2 bases from J, the gap between germline ends came to 9 bases. The CDR3 consists of 15 residues. Germline values: CDR1 MGHDK, CDR2 SYGVNS. In DNA, the CDR3 is TGTGCCAGCAGTGAATCCAGGGTTGGCAATCAGCCCCAGCATTTT. As protein: CASSESRVGNQPQHF.

The chain is built from TRBV5-6 and TRBJ1-3, with 7 bases aligning to TRBD1. This CDR3 spans 16 amino acids. CDR1 SGHDT and CDR2 YYEEEE come from the germline V gene. The junction had 10 bases not matched to a gene; V was cut back by 1 base and J by 6 bases. This chain's CDR3 is CASSLLQEQGQNTIYF. The CDR3 nucleotides read TGTGCCAGCAGCTTGCTTCAGGAACAGGGGCAAAACACCATATATTTT.

This chain links TRBV18 with TRBJ1-6, with D tentatively TRBD1 (6 bases). Germline lookup yields CDR1 KGHSH and CDR2 LQKENI. The CDR3 is 19 residues long. V was pared by 1 base and J by 7 bases, with 23 bases between. The CDR3 region has the DNA TGTGCCAGCTCACCACTCTCATACGCTCCAGGGGCCGAAAATTCACCCCTCCACTTT. It is translated as CASSPLSYAPGAENSPLHF.

The CDR3 coding sequence is TGTGCCAGCAGCCTATCTGGGGAGGGGGAGCAGTTCTTC. Its protein is CASSLSGEGEQFF. The chain has TRBV4-2 and TRBJ2-1; 7 bases map to TRBD2. In germline, CDR1 is LGHNA, CDR2 YNFKEQ. The CDR3 is 13 residues long. Losses at the gene ends were 4 bases for V and 10 bases for J; bases not matched to a gene: 7.